The T cell receptor (beta chain) described here comes from a study of OX40 agonist ivuxolimab in advanced cancers. V shed 5 bases, J shed 13 bases, and the junction held 9 bases outside the gene matches. Germline V CDR1 and CDR2: SGDLS, YYNGEE. The CDR3 is 13 residues long. Profiling relied on immunoSEQ multiplex PCR, and the TCRdb table lists in-frame clones only, not all of them. The repertoire has around 58,000 clones, 90% to 95% of them found once; the top ten carry around a fifth. The V and J genes are TRBV9 and TRBJ2-1; 10 nucleotides match TRBD2. The receptor's source is an adult with an advanced solid tumor such as melanoma, head and neck, liver or kidney cancer. The sample in question was CD4+ or CD8+ T cells sorted from blood, obtained in a trial of the OX40 agonist ivuxolimab. The CDR3 spells CASSVSLAGEQFF. In nucleotides, the CDR3 is TGTGCCAGCAGTGTTTCCCTAGCGGGGGAACAGTTCTTC.